The 17 T cell receptor beta chains below were found in one sample sequenced in a study of cytotoxic CD8 clonotypes in ibrutinib-treated CLL. Libraries were prepared by immunoSEQ multiplex PCR; TCRdb keeps only in-frame clonotypes and omits some of them. The sample has 70,000 to 85,000 clones, 80% seen once. The sequencing here drew on PBMCs, taken at disease progression, from a patient treated with ibrutinib. These receptors were collected from a human donor with chronic lymphocytic leukemia.

This clone came up once. The gene calls are TRBV6-6 and TRBJ2-7; D is possibly TRBD1 or TRBD2 (5 bases each). The germline V gene encodes CDR1 MNHNY and CDR2 SVGAGI (reference sequence). With 7 bases removed from V and 5 bases from J, the gap between germline ends came to 18 bases. There are 14 residues in the CDR3. CDR3 in DNA: TGTGCCAGCACGGGGCGGAGTTTAAATAACGAGCAGTACTTC. Translation gives CASTGRSLNNEQYF.

Only a few counts were recorded for this clone. The gene calls are TRBV2 and TRBJ1-1, with no clear D. Germline CDR1 reads SNHLY; CDR2 reads FYNNEI. The V gene lost 5 bases and the J gene lost 11 bases, with 15 bases spanning the gap. The CDR3 runs 12 residues. CDR3 region: CASSPVPGEAFF. The CDR3 DNA follows: TGTGCCAGCAGTCCGGTCCCGGGAGAGGCTTTCTTT.

This clone was seen only a few times. The chain has TRBV21-1 and TRBJ1-3; TRBD1, the D gene given by the table, was not confirmed from the DNA. TRBV21-1 is classified as a pseudogene. The length of the CDR3 is 12 residues. CDR3 loop: CASRGRGNTIYF. CDR3 sequence (DNA): TGTGCCAGCAGGGGCAGGGGGAACACCATATATTTT.

The rearrangement joins TRBV10-2 to TRBJ1-4; D not certain. Trimming took off 9 bases at V and 3 bases at J, with 11 bases between the two ends. In germline, CDR1 is WSHSY, CDR2 SAAADI. This CDR3 is built from 13 residues. CDR3 region: CASARPPNEKLFF. The CDR3 region has the DNA TGCGCCAGTGCAAGGCCGCCTAATGAAAAACTGTTTTTT.

The V call is TRBV5-8, the J call TRBJ2-6, with D tentatively TRBD2 (6 bases). The CDR3 consists of 17 residues. Per germline, CDR1 SGHTS and CDR2 YDEGEE. Trimming stripped 3 bases from V and 0 bases from J, with 13 bases between. The CDR3 bases are TGTGCCAGCAGCTGGGGGGTCCAGAGCTCTGGGGCCAACGTCCTGACTTTC. Residues: CASSWGVQSSGANVLTF.

V and J are TRBV7-9 and TRBJ2-3; 7 bases agree with TRBD2. This CDR3 region has 16 residues. The V and J ends lost 6 bases and 0 bases, in that order; junction bases with no gene match: 9. The V gene's germline CDR1 is SEHNR and CDR2 FQNEAQ (reference sequence). The CDR3 nucleotides read TGTGCCAGCAGACGAAAAGCGGGAAATAGCACAGATACGCAGTATTTT. Amino acids: CASRRKAGNSTDTQYF.

The chain couples TRBV6-5 to TRBJ2-7; D might be TRBD1 or TRBD2, each matching 5 bases. This CDR3 region has 12 residues. Trimming removed 6 bases from V and 5 bases from J, with 11 bases in between. Germline lookup yields CDR1 MNHEY and CDR2 SVGAGI. The CDR3 region is CASSPGAHEQYF. The CDR3 DNA is TGTGCCAGCAGCCCCGGGGCCCACGAGCAGTACTTC.

V gene TRBV6-4 combines with J gene TRBJ2-1; 8 positions match TRBD1. CDR1 and CDR2 (germline): MRHNA, SNTAGT. This CDR3 is built from 14 residues. Unmatched junction bases numbered 4, after V lost 4 bases and J lost 5 bases. This CDR3 reads CASSAGQGNNEQFF. CDR3 DNA sequence: TGTGCCAGCAGTGCAGGACAGGGAAACAATGAGCAGTTCTTC.

The CDR3: CASSSDRASGNTIYF. CDR3 nucleotides: TGCGCCAGCAGCTCGGACAGGGCATCTGGAAACACCATATATTTT. This sequence joins TRBV5-1 and TRBJ1-3, with 8 bases that match TRBD1. This CDR3 has 15 residues. CDR1 is SGHRS and CDR2 is YFSETQ in the germline V gene. Trimming cost V 3 bases and J 1 base; bases outside gene matches: 3.

The J gene is TRBJ2-5, the V gene TRBV5-1; the D gene is possibly TRBD2 (6 bases). CDR3 length: 13 amino acids. Germline V gene data show CDR1 as SGHRS and CDR2 as YFSETQ. V lost 2 bases to trimming and J lost 3 bases, with 8 bases between them. CDR3 protein: CASSLPGEETQYF. CDR3 DNA sequence: TGCGCCAGCAGCTTACCGGGGGAAGAGACCCAGTACTTC.

V and J are TRBV29-1 and TRBJ2-7, with D perhaps assigned TRBD1 or TRBD2 (6 bases each). Germline V gene sequence: CDR1 SQVTM, CDR2 ANQGSEA. V was shortened by 2 bases and J by 5 bases, with 10 bases between the two germline ends. CDR3 length equals 12 residues. The CDR3: CSVENREDEQYF. CDR3 bases: TGCAGCGTTGAAAACAGGGAGGACGAGCAGTACTTC.

The CDR3 loop is CASSFGSGRGEQFF. The CDR3 region has the DNA TGTGCCAGCAGTTTCGGGTCGGGAAGAGGTGAGCAGTTCTTC. This rearrangement joins TRBV28 to TRBJ2-1; the D gene is possibly TRBD2 (5 bases). V was trimmed by 3 bases and J by 9 bases, leaving 15 bases between them. Looked up from germline, CDR1 is MDHEN and CDR2 is SYDVKM. The CDR3 covers 14 residues.

The chain couples TRBV6-1 to TRBJ2-3; TRBD1 matches 7 bases. The V and J ends lost 6 bases and 3 bases, in that order; junction bases with no gene match: 9. The CDR3 is 15 amino acids. CDR1 MNHNS and CDR2 SASEGT come from the germline V gene. Written as DNA, the CDR3 is TGTGCCAGCAGCGCCGACAGGGTTGGAACAGATACGCAGTATTTT. It codes for CASSADRVGTDTQYF.

The V call is TRBV10-1, the J call TRBJ2-1, with TRBD2 identical over 8 bases. Germline CDR1 and CDR2: WNHNN and SYGVQD (reference sequence). The CDR3 sequence is 16 residues long. Trimming at V came to 0 bases and at J to 7 bases, leaving 8 bases not matched to a gene. The CDR3 loop is CASSESPGRALNEQFF. In nucleotides, the CDR3 is TGCGCCAGCAGTGAGTCCCCCGGGAGGGCCTTGAATGAGCAGTTCTTC.

The V gene is TRBV6-1, the J gene TRBJ1-1; the D is unclear. V lost 0 bases and J lost 4, with 6 bases in between. The CDR3 has 13 residues. Per germline, CDR1 MNHNS and CDR2 SASEGT. In DNA, the CDR3 is TGTGCCAGCAGTGAAGCACAGCTCACTGAAGCTTTCTTT. It encodes CASSEAQLTEAFF.

The gene calls are TRBV5-1 and TRBJ1-1, with D hard to call. The CDR3 runs 13 residues. CDR1 is SGHRS and CDR2 is YFSETQ in the germline V gene. V lost 3 bases, J lost 0 bases, and 6 bases lay in between. CDR3 nucleotides: TGCGCCAGCAGCTATAACATGAACACTGAAGCTTTCTTT. Translated, it gives CASSYNMNTEAFF.

The J gene is TRBJ2-5, the V gene TRBV30; perhaps TRBD2 as D (5 bases). This CDR3 is built from 14 residues. Trimming removed 5 bases from V and 4 bases from J, with 17 bases in between. CDR1 is GTSNPN, CDR2 SVGIG, per germline (reference sequence). The CDR3: CAWGKVLRGETQYF. The CDR3 bases are TGTGCCTGGGGTAAGGTCCTCCGGGGAGAGACCCAGTACTTC.